This T cell receptor (beta chain) is from a study of T cell repertoires in cytomegalovirus infection. Study summary: It can be stated that public TCR beta signatures indicated CMV infection as well as a matching HLA type.

This clonotype was seen ten or more times. TCRdb processed the reads anew with MiXCR; each CDR3 protein has one entry. This sample has about 360,000 distinct CDR3 sequences, with about a sixth found just once. The CDR3 sequence is 14 residues long. Germline CDR1 SGHTA, CDR2 FQGNSA. V lost 5 bases and J lost 8, with 16 bases in between. The chain uses TRBV7-2 and TRBJ2-4, with D tentatively TRBD1 (6 bases). The sample comprised PBMCs. The sequence came from a human donor in good health (CMV status not recorded). Some clones in this sample may be carry-over from other donors' samples. The CDR3 sequence is CASSGTGFYDIQYF. CDR3 nucleotide sequence: TGTGCCAGCAGCGGAACAGGGTTTTATGACATTCAGTACTTC.